This T cell receptor (beta chain) was recorded in a study of blood T cells in healthy people across ages. The second PCR ran about 6 to 12 cycles with a sample-barcoded 5' primer and J-beta primers. TCRdb recomputed calls from the 5' RACE reads with MiXCR, one row per CDR3 protein. The sample yields more than 750,000 distinct CDR3 sequences, 25% to 35% seen once. This clonotype was counted between two and nine times. Germline V gene data show CDR1 as LNHNV and CDR2 as YYDKDF (reference sequence). The CDR3 is made up of 15 amino acids. The V end was cut by 0 bases, the J end by 2 bases, with 8 bases between. This sample also belongs to another study, concerning T cells of mothers and their children.

This receptor was taken from a woman aged 40 to 50 in good health. The source material was blood. The chain links TRBV15 to TRBJ1-3; D uncertain. In nucleotides, the CDR3 is TGTGCCACCAGCAGAGAAAGGATAACTGGAAACACCATATATTTT. Amino acids: CATSRERITGNTIYF. Full variable domain (missing parts from reference TRBV15 and TRBJ1-3): DAMVIQNPRYQVTQFGKPVTLSCSQTLNHNVMYWYQQKSSQAPKLLFHYYDKDFNNEADTPDNFQSRRPNTSFCFLDIRSPGLGDTAMYLCATSRERITGNTIYFGEGSWLTVV.